This TCR beta chain was sequenced during a study of beta chain bispecific antibodies for T cell cancers (dated by TCRdb to the early 2020s). Context from the whole study: T cells from healthy donors were cocultured with T cell leukemia lines in the presence of bispecific antibodies, after which the depletion of each TRBV family was measured by TRBV sequencing of the surviving cells. Summary of the overall study and its limitations: Leukemia cell line cells were mixed with normal T cells in each sequenced sample, and most of the targeted TRBV signal was derived from the leukemia cells rather than from the normal T cells.

The libraries included unique molecular identifier barcodes, and the barcodes were used to quantify clonotypes. Qiagen AllPrep DNA/RNA Micro kits were used to isolate total RNA, and an Agilent TapeStation was used to check RNA quality. TCR beta libraries were built by 5' RACE: cDNA synthesis followed by two PCR steps using TCR beta constant-region gene-specific primers. Sequencing of the TCR beta libraries was performed on an Illumina MiSeq platform. On the study's bioinformatics: MIGEC, MiXCR and VDJtools were used to process the reads. The frequency of each clonotype was calculated as the fraction of all unique molecular identifiers in the sample that belonged to that clonotype. TCRdb took the public reads, trimmed them with fastp at Q25, ran MiXCR for clone calling and kept in-frame beta chains. Identical CDR3 proteins give one entry, which carries the most common genes and DNA. The V and J calls were not made by the authors but by TCRdb's processing. The sample table records 17,000 or so distinct CDR3 sequences; about 1.9% of these occur just once. 6.9% of the sample is taken by the ten largest.

T cells were expanded from blood mononuclear cells with anti-CD3 antibody OKT3 or CD3/CD28 Dynabeads for roughly 3 days. Expanded T cells were maintained in RPMI 1640 supplemented with 10% fetal bovine serum, recombinant human IL-2 (about 98 IU/ml) and IL-7 (about 5 ng/ml). Each coculture mixed around 5 x 10^4 target cells and around 5 x 10^4 normal T cells with bispecific antibody in around 0.095 mL and was incubated at 37 degrees C for roughly 16 hours. Every bispecific antibody was made of two single-chain variable fragments, expressed in a single-chain diabody format carrying a His tag. Effector T cells were obtained from healthy human donors, and peripheral blood mononuclear cells were isolated from leukapheresis samples by Ficoll density gradient centrifugation. This clonotype came up many times. Its antigen is unknown. The sample holds no much larger clone one base away, and base qualities are not on file.

Sequenced sample: healthy donor T cells cultured with leukemia cells. The TCR sequence derives from a human donor in good health. Some clones in this sample may be carry-over from other donors' samples.

The sequenced DNA is TGCAGCGTTGAAGGAGCGATAGCGGGGGGGCCATGGTTCTTC. It codes for CSVEGAIAGGPWFF. Recombination linked TRBV29-1 to TRBJ2-1, with 11 central nucleotides matching TRBD2. Taken from cysteine to phenylalanine, the CDR3 has 14 residues. Here the CDR3 DNA is all that survives: 42 bases in frame from base 1. From a lookup of the germline V gene, CDR1 and CDR2 are SQVTM and ANQGSEA. V and J are trimmed by 1 base and 15 bases, and the gene matches miss 11 bases of the junction.